This T cell receptor (beta chain) was obtained from a study of blood T cell repertoires in COVID-19. The CDR3 loop spans 15 amino acids. Between the trimmed V and J ends, which lost 4 bases and 4 bases, there was a span of 13 bases. Germline CDR1 and CDR2: SEHNR and FQNEAQ (reference sequence). Authors' processing steps: Using reference gene primer amplification, nucleated cell counts were estimated. Clones were sequenced by immunoSEQ multiplex PCR, and TCRdb holds only the in-frame ones, with some missing. V and J calls and clone size come straight from that table; D and trimming were deduced from the DNA. The table lists approximately 72,000 clones, 80% to 85% of them singletons, with roughly 9.2% in the top ten.

The V and J genes are TRBV7-9 and TRBJ1-4; D perhaps matches TRBD1 (5 bases). Sequencing was carried out using peripheral blood. This clonotype was obtained from a man aged 45-65 years with active COVID-19. The chain's CDR3 is CASSYPRGDNEKLFF. DNA of the CDR3: TGTGCCAGCAGCTACCCACGGGGGGATAATGAAAAACTGTTTTTT. Full variable domain (rest looked up from reference TRBV7-9 and TRBJ1-4): DTGVSQNPRHKITKRGQNVTFRCDPISEHNRLYWYRQTLGQGPEFLTYFQNEAQLEKSRLLSDRFSAERPKGSFSTLEIQRTEQGDSAMYLCASSYPRGDNEKLFFGSGTQLSVL.